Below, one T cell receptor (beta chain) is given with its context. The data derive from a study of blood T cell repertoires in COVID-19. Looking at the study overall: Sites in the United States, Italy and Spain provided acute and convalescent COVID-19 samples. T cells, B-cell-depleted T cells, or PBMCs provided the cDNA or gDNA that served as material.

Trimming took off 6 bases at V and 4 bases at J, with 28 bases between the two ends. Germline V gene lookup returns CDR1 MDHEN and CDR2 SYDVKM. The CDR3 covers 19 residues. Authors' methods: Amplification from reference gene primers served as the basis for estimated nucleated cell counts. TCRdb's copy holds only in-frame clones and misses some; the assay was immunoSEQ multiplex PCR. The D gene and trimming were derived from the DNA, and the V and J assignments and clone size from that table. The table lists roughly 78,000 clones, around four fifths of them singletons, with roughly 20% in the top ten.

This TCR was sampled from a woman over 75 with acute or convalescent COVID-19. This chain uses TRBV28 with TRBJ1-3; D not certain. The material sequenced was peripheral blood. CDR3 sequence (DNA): TGTGCCAGCAGACCTAGCACCCGAAATCGAGGTAGTCGAGGAAACACCATATATTTT. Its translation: CASRPSTRNRGSRGNTIYF.